The 10 T cell receptor beta chains below were found in one sample sequenced in a study of T cell responses to AZD1222 COVID-19 vaccine. Profiling relied on immunoSEQ multiplex PCR, and the TCRdb table lists in-frame clones only, not all of them. Of 150,000 to 250,000 clones in the sample, roughly nine tenths were seen once. Sequencing used peripheral blood, obtained 28 days after the second AZD1222 dose. The receptors come from an adult who received the AZD1222 COVID-19 vaccine.

V usage is TRBV30 and J usage is TRBJ1-1; D unclear. The CDR3 runs 12 residues. The V gene lost 2 bases and the J gene lost 5 bases, with 9 bases spanning the gap. Germline V CDR1 and CDR2: GTSNPN, SVGIG (reference sequence). In DNA form, the CDR3 reads TGTGCCTGGAGTAGGAGGGAAACTGAAGCTTTCTTT. Translating it yields CAWSRRETEAFF.

This clone was counted only a few times. Different DNA sequences within this sample yield the same CDR3. This chain connects TRBV6-5 to TRBJ1-1; possibly TRBD1 for D (5 bases). The CDR3 covers 13 residues. The germline V gene encodes CDR1 MNHEY and CDR2 SVGAGI. V dropped 2 bases and J dropped 5 bases, with 9 bases sitting between them. The chain's CDR3 is CASSYGGRTEAFF. As DNA, the CDR3 is TGTGCCAGCAGTTACGGGGGAAGGACTGAAGCTTTCTTT.

This clone was found once. The chain is built from TRBV10-2 and TRBJ2-3, with D possibly being TRBD1 or TRBD2 (5 bases each). Looked up from germline, CDR1 is WSHSY and CDR2 is SAAADI. The CDR3 consists of 17 residues. V lost 0 bases, J lost 2 bases, and 15 bases lay in between. CDR3 DNA: TGCGCCAGCAGTGAGTCGGTCGGGGCGTCACCCACAGATACGCAGTATTTT. Translating gives CASSESVGASPTDTQYF.

The rearrangement uses TRBV9 and TRBJ1-5; no firm D call. V gave up 3 bases and J gave up 7 bases, with 11 bases separating them. CDR3 length: 13 amino acids. Germline V lookup: CDR1 SGDLS, CDR2 YYNGEE. The CDR3 coding sequence is TGTGCCAGCAGCGGGGATAGTAAACAGCCCCAGCATTTT. Translation gives CASSGDSKQPQHF.

As regards this clone: The same CDR3 can be traced to other DNA sequences in this sample. The V call is TRBV7-2, the J call TRBJ2-1, with D possibly called TRBD1 or TRBD2 (5 bases each). V was clipped by 3 bases and J by 0 bases, with 9 bases between them. The V gene's germline CDR1 is SGHTA and CDR2 FQGNSA. The CDR3 totals 15 residues. The chain's CDR3 is CASSLGPSSYNEQFF. The DNA for the CDR3 is TGTGCCAGCAGCTTGGGACCAAGCTCCTACAATGAGCAGTTCTTC.

This rearrangement joins TRBV9 to TRBJ1-1, with D unclear. Germline V CDR1 and CDR2: SGDLS, YYNGEE. Trimming pared 4 bases from V and 4 bases from J, leaving 14 bases between. The CDR3 is made up of 14 amino acids. The CDR3 DNA sequence: TGTGCCAGCAGCCCTCTGAGCGGTCCCACTGAAGCTTTCTTT. Its translation is CASSPLSGPTEAFF.

This clone was observed once. This chain joins TRBV4-2 and TRBJ2-1, with TRBD2 matching 8 bases. This CDR3 is 17 amino acids long. The V gene's germline CDR1 is LGHNA and CDR2 YNFKEQ. V dropped 1 base and J dropped 4; count of bases not matched to a gene: 9. CDR3 nucleotides: TGTGCCAGCAGCCAAGTCGGGCGGGAGGAGAGTTACAATGAGCAGTTCTTC. Protein: CASSQVGREESYNEQFF.

This chain links TRBV30 with TRBJ1-1; no clear D gene. This CDR3 spans 13 amino acids. V was cut by 0 bases and J by 1 base, with 6 bases left in between. CDR1 is GTSNPN and CDR2 is SVGIG in the germline V gene (reference sequence). CDR3 bases: TGTGCCTGGAGTGTCCCCCCGAACACTGAAGCTTTCTTT. This sequence encodes CAWSVPPNTEAFF.

CDR3 bases: TGTGCCAGCAGCACACAGGCGAACACTGAAGCTTTCTTT. It yields the protein CASSTQANTEAFF. The chain carries TRBV27 and TRBJ1-1, with D tentatively TRBD1 (5 bases). V lost 6 bases and J 1 base, leaving 9 bases between the germline ends. Germline values: CDR1 MNHEY, CDR2 SMNVEV (reference sequence). The CDR3 totals 13 residues.

J is TRBJ1-4 and V is TRBV19; no definite D call. Germline V gives CDR1 LNHDA, CDR2 SQIVND (reference sequence). V dropped 0 bases and J dropped 3 bases, with 8 bases sitting between them. This CDR3 comprises 15 residues. The CDR3 loop is CASSIESRANEKLFF. In DNA form, the CDR3 reads TGTGCCAGTAGTATAGAATCCAGAGCTAATGAAAAACTGTTTTTT. Looking up the rest from reference TRBV19 and TRBJ1-4 gives the full variable domain: DGGITQSPKYLFRKEGQNVTLSCEQNLNHDAMYWYRQDPGQGLRLIYYSQIVNDFQKGDIAEGYSVSREKKESFPLTVTSAQKNPTAFYLCASSIESRANEKLFFGSGTQLSVL.